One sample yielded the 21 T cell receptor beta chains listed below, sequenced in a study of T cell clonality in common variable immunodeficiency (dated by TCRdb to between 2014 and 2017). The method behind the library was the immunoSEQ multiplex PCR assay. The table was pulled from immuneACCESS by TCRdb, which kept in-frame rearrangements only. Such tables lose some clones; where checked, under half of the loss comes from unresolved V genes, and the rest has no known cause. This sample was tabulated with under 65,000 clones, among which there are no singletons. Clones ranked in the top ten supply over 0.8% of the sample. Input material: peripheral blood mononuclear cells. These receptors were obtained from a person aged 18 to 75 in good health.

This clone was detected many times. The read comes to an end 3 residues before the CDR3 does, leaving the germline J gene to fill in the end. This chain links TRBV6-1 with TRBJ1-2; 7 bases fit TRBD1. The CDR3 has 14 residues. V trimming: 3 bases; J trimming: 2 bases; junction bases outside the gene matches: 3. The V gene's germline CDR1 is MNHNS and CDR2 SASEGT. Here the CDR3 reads CASSEGQRNYGYTF. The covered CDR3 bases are TGTGCCAGCAGTGAGGGACAGCGCAACTATGGC.

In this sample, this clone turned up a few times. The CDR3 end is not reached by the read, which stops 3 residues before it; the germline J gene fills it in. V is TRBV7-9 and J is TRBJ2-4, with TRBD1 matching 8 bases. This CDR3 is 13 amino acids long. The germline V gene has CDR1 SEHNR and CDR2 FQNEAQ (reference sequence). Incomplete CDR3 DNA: TGTGCCAGCAGGCATACAGGGGGTCGGGGT. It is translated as CASRHTGGRG. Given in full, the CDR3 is CASRHTGGRGQYF.

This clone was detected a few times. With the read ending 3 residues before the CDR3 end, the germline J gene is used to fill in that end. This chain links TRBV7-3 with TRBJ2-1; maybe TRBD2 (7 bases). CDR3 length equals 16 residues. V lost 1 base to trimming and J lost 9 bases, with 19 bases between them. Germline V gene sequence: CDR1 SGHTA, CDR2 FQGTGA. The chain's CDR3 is CASSLIPGGGEGEQFF. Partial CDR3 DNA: TGTGCCAGCAGCTTAATCCCCGGAGGGGGGGAGGGTGAG.

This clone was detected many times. This CDR3 reads CASSPVTGGRTGELFF. Incomplete CDR3 DNA: TGTGCCAGCTCACCGGTAACAGGGGGCCGCACCGGGGAG. The chain employs TRBV18 and TRBJ2-2; 9 bases are a match to TRBD1. From the germline J gene comes the end of the CDR3, since the read stops 3 residues before it. The ends lost 3 bases at V and 4 bases at J; junction bases unmatched: 6. CDR1 is KGHSH, CDR2 LQKENI, per germline. The CDR3 loop spans 16 amino acids.

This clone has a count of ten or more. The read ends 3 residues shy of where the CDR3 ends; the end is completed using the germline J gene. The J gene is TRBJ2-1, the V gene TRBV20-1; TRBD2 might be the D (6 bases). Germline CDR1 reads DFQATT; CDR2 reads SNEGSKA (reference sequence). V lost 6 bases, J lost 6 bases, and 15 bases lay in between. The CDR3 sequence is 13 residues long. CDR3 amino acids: CSAPPPGGNEQFF. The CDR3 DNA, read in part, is TGCAGTGCCCCACCCCCCGGGGGCAATGAG.

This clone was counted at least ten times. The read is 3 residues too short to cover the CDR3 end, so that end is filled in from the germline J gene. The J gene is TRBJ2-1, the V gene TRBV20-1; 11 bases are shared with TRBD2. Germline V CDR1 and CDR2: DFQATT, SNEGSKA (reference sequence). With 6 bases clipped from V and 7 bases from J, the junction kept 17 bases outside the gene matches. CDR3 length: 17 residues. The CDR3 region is CSAGRSSGRAASNEQFF. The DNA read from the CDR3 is TGCAGTGCCGGGAGAAGTAGCGGGAGGGCCGCTTCAAATGAG.

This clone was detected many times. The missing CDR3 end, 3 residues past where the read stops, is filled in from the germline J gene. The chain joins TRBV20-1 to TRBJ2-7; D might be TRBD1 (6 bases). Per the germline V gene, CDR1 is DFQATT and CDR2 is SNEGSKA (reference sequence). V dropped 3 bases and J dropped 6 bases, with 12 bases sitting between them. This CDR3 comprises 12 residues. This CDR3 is CSASSQGSEQYF. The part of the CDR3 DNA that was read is TGCAGTGCTAGTTCACAGGGTAGCGAG.

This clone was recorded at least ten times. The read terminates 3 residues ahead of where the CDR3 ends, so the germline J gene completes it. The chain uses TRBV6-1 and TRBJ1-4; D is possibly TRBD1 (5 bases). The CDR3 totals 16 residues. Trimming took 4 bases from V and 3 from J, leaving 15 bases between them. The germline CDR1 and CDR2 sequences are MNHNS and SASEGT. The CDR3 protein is CASSGTPRGANEKLFF. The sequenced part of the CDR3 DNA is TGTGCCAGCAGTGGGACCCCCCGAGGGGCTAATGAAAAA.

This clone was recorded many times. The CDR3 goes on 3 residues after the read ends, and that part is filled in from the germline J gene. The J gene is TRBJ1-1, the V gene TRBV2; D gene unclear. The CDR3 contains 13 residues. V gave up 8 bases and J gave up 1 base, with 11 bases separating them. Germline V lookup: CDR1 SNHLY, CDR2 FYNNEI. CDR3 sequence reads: CASSLGRNTEAFF. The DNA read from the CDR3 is TGTGCCAGCTCCCTTGGGCGGAACACTGAA.

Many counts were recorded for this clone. CDR3 DNA, as far as it was read: TGTGCCAGCAGCTTATCGGCGGGAGGGAGTGAG. Translated: CASSLSAGGSE. The CDR3, in full, reads CASSLSAGGSEQFF. The V gene is TRBV7-9, the J gene TRBJ2-1, with TRBD2 matching 9 bases. The CDR3 end is not reached by the read, which stops 3 residues before it; the germline J gene fills it in. Losses at the gene ends were 2 bases for V and 9 bases for J; bases not matched to a gene: 5. Germline V gene data show CDR1 as SEHNR and CDR2 as FQNEAQ (reference sequence). There are 14 residues in the CDR3.

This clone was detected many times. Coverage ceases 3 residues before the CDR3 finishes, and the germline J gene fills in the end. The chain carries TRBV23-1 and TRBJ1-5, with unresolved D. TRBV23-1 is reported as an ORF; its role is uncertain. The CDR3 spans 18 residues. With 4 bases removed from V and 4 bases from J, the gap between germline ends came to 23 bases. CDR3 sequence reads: CASSPSGRALARNQPQHF. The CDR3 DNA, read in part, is TGCGCCAGCAGTCCCTCGGGTCGGGCCCTAGCAAGGAATCAGCCC.

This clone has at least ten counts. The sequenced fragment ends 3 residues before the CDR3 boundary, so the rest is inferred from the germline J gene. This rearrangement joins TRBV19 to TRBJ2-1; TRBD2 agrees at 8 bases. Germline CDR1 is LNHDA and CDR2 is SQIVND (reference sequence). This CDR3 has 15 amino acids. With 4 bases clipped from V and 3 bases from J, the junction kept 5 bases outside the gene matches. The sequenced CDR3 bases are TGTGCCAGTAGTAGCGGGGGGACTCTCTACAATGAG. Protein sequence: CASSSGGTLYNE. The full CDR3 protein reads CASSSGGTLYNEQFF.

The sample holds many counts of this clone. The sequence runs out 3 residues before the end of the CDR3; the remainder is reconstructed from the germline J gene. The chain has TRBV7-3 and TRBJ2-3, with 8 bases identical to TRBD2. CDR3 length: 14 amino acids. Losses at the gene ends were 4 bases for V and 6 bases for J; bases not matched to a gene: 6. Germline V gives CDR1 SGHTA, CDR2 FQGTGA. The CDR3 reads CASSSGLGLDTQYF. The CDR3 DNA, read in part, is TGTGCCAGCAGCTCGGGACTAGGACTCGATACG.

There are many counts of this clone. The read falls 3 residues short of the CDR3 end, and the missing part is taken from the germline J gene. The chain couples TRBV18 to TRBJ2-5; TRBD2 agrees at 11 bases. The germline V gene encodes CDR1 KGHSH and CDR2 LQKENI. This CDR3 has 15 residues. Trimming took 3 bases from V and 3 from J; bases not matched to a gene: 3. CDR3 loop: CASSPVAGGKETQYF. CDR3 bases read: TGTGCCAGCTCACCGGTAGCGGGGGGGAAAGAGACC.

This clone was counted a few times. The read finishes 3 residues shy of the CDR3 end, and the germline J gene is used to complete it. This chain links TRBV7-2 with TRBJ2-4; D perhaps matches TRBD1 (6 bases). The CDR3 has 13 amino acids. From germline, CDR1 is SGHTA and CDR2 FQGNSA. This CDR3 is CASSLGQADGQYF. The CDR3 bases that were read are TGTGCCAGCAGCTTAGGACAGGCTGATGGT.

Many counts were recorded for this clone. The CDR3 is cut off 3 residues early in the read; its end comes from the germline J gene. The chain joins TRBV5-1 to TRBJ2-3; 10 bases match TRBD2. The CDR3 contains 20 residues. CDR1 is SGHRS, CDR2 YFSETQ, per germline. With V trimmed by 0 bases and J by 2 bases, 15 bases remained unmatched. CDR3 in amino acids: CASSLDPLAGAPQITDTQYF. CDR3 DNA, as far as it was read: TGCGCCAGCAGCTTGGACCCCCTAGCGGGAGCGCCCCAAATCACAGATACG.

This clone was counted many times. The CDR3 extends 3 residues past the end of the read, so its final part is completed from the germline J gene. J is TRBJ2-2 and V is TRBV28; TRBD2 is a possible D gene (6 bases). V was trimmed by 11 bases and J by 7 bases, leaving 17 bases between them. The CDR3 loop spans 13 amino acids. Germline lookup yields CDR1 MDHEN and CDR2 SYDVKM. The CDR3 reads CACRRATGGELFF. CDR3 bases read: TGTGCCTGCCGGAGGGCTACCGGCGGGGAG.

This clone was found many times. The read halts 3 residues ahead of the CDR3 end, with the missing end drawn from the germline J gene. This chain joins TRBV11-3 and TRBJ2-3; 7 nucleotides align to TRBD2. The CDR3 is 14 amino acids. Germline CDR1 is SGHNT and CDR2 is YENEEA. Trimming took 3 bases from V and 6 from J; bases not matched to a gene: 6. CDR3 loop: CASSFGEGSDTQYF. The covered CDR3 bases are TGTGCCAGCAGCTTCGGGGAGGGATCGGATACG.

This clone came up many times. The sequenced CDR3 bases are TGTGCCAGCAGGGCCCCCGGGGGGGCCCGATCAGGGGAG. This gives the protein CASRAPGGARSGE. The entire CDR3 sequence reads CASRAPGGARSGELFF. This chain connects TRBV28 to TRBJ2-2, with 8 bases identical to TRBD2. The read stops 3 residues short of the end of the CDR3; the missing end is completed from the germline J gene. Germline values: CDR1 MDHEN, CDR2 SYDVKM. After removal of 6 bases from V and 8 bases from J, the junction contained 14 bases not matched to a gene. The CDR3 contains 16 residues.

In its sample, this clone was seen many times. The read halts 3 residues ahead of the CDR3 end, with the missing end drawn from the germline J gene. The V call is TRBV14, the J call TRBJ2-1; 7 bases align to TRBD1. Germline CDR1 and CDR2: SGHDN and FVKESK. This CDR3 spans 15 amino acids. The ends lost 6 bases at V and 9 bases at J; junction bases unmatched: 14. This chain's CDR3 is CASRLGAGGSGEQFF. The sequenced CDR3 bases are TGTGCCAGCAGGCTGGGGGCAGGGGGAAGCGGTGAG.

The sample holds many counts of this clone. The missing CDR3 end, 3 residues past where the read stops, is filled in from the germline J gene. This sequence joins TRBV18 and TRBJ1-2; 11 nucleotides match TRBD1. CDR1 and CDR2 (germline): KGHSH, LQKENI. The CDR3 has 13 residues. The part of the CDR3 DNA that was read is TGTGCCAGCTCACCCGGGACAGGGGGAGGC. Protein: CASSPGTGGG. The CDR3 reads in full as CASSPGTGGGYTF.